This T cell receptor beta chain originates from a study of OX40 agonist ivuxolimab in advanced cancers. Enrollment shut out patients with autoimmune disease history or systemic immunosuppression. Collection of blood occurred at baseline, at cycle 4 day 1, and at cycle 7 day 1. V was clipped by 4 bases and J by 5 bases, with 12 bases between them. CDR1 and CDR2 (germline): SGHDT, YYEEEE. The CDR3 covers 13 residues. TCRdb's copy holds only in-frame clones and misses some; the assay was immunoSEQ multiplex PCR. In the table there are fewer than 65,000 clones, almost 90% of which are singletons. This clonotype was obtained from an adult with an advanced solid tumor such as melanoma, head and neck, liver or kidney cancer. The gene calls are TRBV5-6 and TRBJ2-5; a weak D match, TRBD2 (5 bases). This specimen was CD4+ or CD8+ T cells sorted from blood, taken in a trial of the OX40 agonist ivuxolimab. The CDR3 DNA reads as TGTGCCAGCAGCGCTGTTCGGAGGGAGACCCAGTACTTC. It translates to CASSAVRRETQYF.